This is a list of T cell receptor beta chains from one sample in a study of cytomegalovirus exposure and HLA in healthy donors. Produced via immunoSEQ multiplex PCR; TCRdb's table is partial and in-frame only. Among approximately 200,000 clones, 60% to 85% were seen once, and the ten largest hold 1.5%. The sequenced sample consisted of PBMCs. These receptor sequences come from a girl aged 5 to 17 in good health and CMV-seropositive. Both conserved end residues are part of each CDR3. The D gene is left open where the match is weak. Expanded clones are given a class, and other clones once, few, many or no size at all.

TRBD1,once,TRBV9,TRBJ1-6,TGTGCCAGCAGGGGGGGCGGGACAGCGCTGTCACCCCTCCACTTT,CASRGGGTALSPLHF
.,.,TRBV25-1,TRBJ2-7,TGTGCCAGCAGTGGGCAGGGGAGGGCCGAGCAGTACTTC,CASSGQGRAEQYF
.,.,TRBV10-3,TRBJ2-7,TGTGCCATCAGTGAGAGGGACCCGCGGGGCTCCTACGAGCAGTACTTC,CAISERDPRGSYEQYF
.,.,TRBV2,TRBJ1-6,TGTGCCAGCAGTGAACAGAGGCTACTTACTAATTCACCCCTCCACTTT,CASSEQRLLTNSPLHF
TRBD1,once,TRBV7-9,TRBJ1-5,TGTGCCAGCAGCCCCAAGGGGGCTGGGAATCAGCCCCAGCATTTT,CASSPKGAGNQPQHF
.,.,TRBV7-9,TRBJ1-4,TGTGCCAGCAGCTTGTCTCAAGCAGAAAAACTGTTTTTT,CASSLSQAEKLFF
.,.,TRBV4-1,TRBJ2-2,TGCGCCAGCAGCCGGAGCGGTGTCAACACCGGGGAGCTGTTTTTT,CASSRSGVNTGELFF
.,.,TRBV2,TRBJ2-3,TGTGCCAGCAGTGTTCGGAGATTAGATACGCAGTATTTT,CASSVRRLDTQYF
.,.,TRBV6-6,TRBJ2-1,TGTGCCACGAGGTTGTCCAATGAGCAGTTCTTC,CATRLSNEQFF
.,.,TRBV6-6,TRBJ2-7,TGTGCCAGCAGTTTATTCTACGAGCAGTACTTC,CASSLFYEQYF
.,.,TRBV16,TRBJ1-5,TGTGCCAGCAGCCAATCGTCAGGGAGCAATCAGCCCCAGCATTTT,CASSQSSGSNQPQHF
.,.,TRBV7-2,TRBJ2-3,TGTGCCAGCAGCTTAATTGCGGGGGCCAACACAGATACGCAGTATTTT,CASSLIAGANTDTQYF
.,.,TRBV30,TRBJ2-6,TGTGCCTGGGGCACAGGGACTGGGGCCAACGTCCTGACTTTC,CAWGTGTGANVLTF
TRBD2,.,TRBV10-1,TRBJ2-5,TGCGCCAGCAGCCGGGGACTAGCGGGGCAAGAGACCCAGTACTTC,CASSRGLAGQETQYF
.,few,TRBV4-3,TRBJ1-1,TGCGCCAGCAGCCAAGAAGGCAGGGTACGCACTGAAGCTTTCTTT,CASSQEGRVRTEAFF
TRBD1,.,TRBV5-4,TRBJ1-1,TGTGCCAGCAGCGGGGGACAGCGGAACACTGAAGCTTTCTTT,CASSGGQRNTEAFF
.,.,TRBV2,TRBJ2-1,TGTGCCAGCCAGTCGGGGGAACAATACAATGAGCAGTTCTTC,CASQSGEQYNEQFF
.,.,TRBV6-4,TRBJ1-1,TGTGCCAGCAGACATGGACAGAACACTGAAGCTTTCTTT,CASRHGQNTEAFF
.,.,TRBV28,TRBJ1-1,TGTGCCAGCACCTCGGGTCCACGAACGGGCACTGAAGCTTTCTTT,CASTSGPRTGTEAFF
TRBD2,.,TRBV4-3,TRBJ2-1,TGCGCCAGCAGCCAATGGCGGATGGGGACTAGCGGGGGGTACAATGAGCAGTTCTTC,CASSQWRMGTSGGYNEQFF
TRBD2,.,TRBV7-2,TRBJ2-3,TGTGCCAGCATCCTAGGGACTAGCGGGGCAGATACGCAGTATTTT,CASILGTSGADTQYF
TRBD1,.,TRBV7-6,TRBJ1-2,TGTGCCAGCAGCCTGGGTACAGGGGGCGGGGGCTACACCTTC,CASSLGTGGGGYTF
TRBD1,.,TRBV7-9,TRBJ1-4,TGTGCCAGCAGCCCGTCCGGGACAGTTAATGAAAAACTGTTTTTT,CASSPSGTVNEKLFF
TRBD2,.,TRBV7-2,TRBJ2-1,TGTGCCAGCAGCTTAGCAGGGACTAGCGGGGGGGCTGGGCAGTTCTTC,CASSLAGTSGGAGQFF
TRBD2,.,TRBV25-1,TRBJ2-3,TGTGCCAGCAGTGTTATAGCGGGGGGGCGGGATACGCAGTATTTT,CASSVIAGGRDTQYF
TRBD2,once,TRBV2,TRBJ2-1,TGTGCCAGCAGTGAAGAACTAGCGGGCTACAATGAGCAGTTCTTC,CASSEELAGYNEQFF
TRBD1,few,TRBV10-1,TRBJ2-7,TGCGCCAGCAGTGAGGGGGACAGGGGGTTCTACGAGCAGTACTTC,CASSEGDRGFYEQYF
.,.,TRBV2,TRBJ2-1,TGTGCCAGCAGTGAAGTCGGCCTAGTCTATGAGCAGTTCTTC,CASSEVGLVYEQFF
.,few,TRBV9,TRBJ1-1,TGTGCCAGCAGCGTAGGGACTTTGAACACTGAAGCTTTCTTT,CASSVGTLNTEAFF
.,.,TRBV4-3,TRBJ1-1,TGCGCCAGCAGCCAAGCGGTCTCTAGGGAGCTGAACACTGAAGCTTTCTTT,CASSQAVSRELNTEAFF
.,.,TRBV19,TRBJ1-6,TGTGCCAGTAGTACTAGCAGGATGGATTCACCCCTCCACTTT,CASSTSRMDSPLHF
.,few,TRBV9,TRBJ2-5,TGTGCCAGCAGCGTAGAGGGGGTGGCGCCCGGGCGAGAGACCCAGTACTTC,CASSVEGVAPGRETQYF
.,.,TRBV21-1,TRBJ1-5,TGTGCCAGCAGCAAGCCCGGGATCCTTCAGCCCCAGCATTTT,CASSKPGILQPQHF
.,.,TRBV7-2,TRBJ1-1,TGTGCCAGCAGCTTAGAGAAGGGGGGGACTGAAGCTTTCTTT,CASSLEKGGTEAFF
TRBD1,few,TRBV5-4,TRBJ2-7,TGTGCCAGCAGCTGGACAGGGGGGTCCTACGAGCAGTACTTC,CASSWTGGSYEQYF
TRBD1,once,TRBV5-3,TRBJ2-7,TGTGCCAGAACCGGGACAGGGGTTGCCGAGCAGTACTTC,CARTGTGVAEQYF
TRBD2,.,TRBV6-1,TRBJ2-7,TGTGCCGCCCGGCGGTACGGCGGGGGCGAGCAGTACTTC,CAARRYGGGEQYF
TRBD1,few,TRBV6-5,TRBJ1-1,TGTGCCAGCACCCTAACAGGGGGGCTGGGACCTGAAGCTTTCTTT,CASTLTGGLGPEAFF
.,once,TRBV27,TRBJ1-1,TGTGCCAGCAGCCCACGGGAAGGGAACACTGAAGCTTTCTTT,CASSPREGNTEAFF
.,.,TRBV4-3,TRBJ1-2,TGCGCCAGCAGCCAAGAACCGGACACGTACTCCGATGGCTACACCTTC,CASSQEPDTYSDGYTF
.,.,TRBV27,TRBJ1-5,TGTGCCAGCAGTTTGGTAGCCAATCAGCCCCAGCATTTT,CASSLVANQPQHF
TRBD1,.,TRBV7-2,TRBJ2-7,TGTGCCAGCAGCAGAAAAGCCGGGACAGGGACCCCAGGGGTGTACGAGCAGTACTTC,CASSRKAGTGTPGVYEQYF
.,.,TRBV5-1,TRBJ2-7,TGCGCCAGCAGGTATGACTTGCCCTCCTACGAGCAGTACTTC,CASRYDLPSYEQYF
TRBD2,.,TRBV25-1,TRBJ2-3,TGTGCCAGCATGGCTAGCGGGCGAGATACGCAGTATTTT,CASMASGRDTQYF